This TCR beta chain was identified during a study of cytomegalovirus exposure and HLA in healthy donors. Some clones are missing from TCRdb's copy, which holds only in-frame ones; the method was immunoSEQ multiplex PCR. This table holds about 76,000 clones, 85% to 95% found once. This receptor was taken from a woman aged 18-29 years in good health and CMV-seropositive. The sequenced sample was PBMCs.

The CDR3 sequence is CASSPLGHLSAEAFF. DNA of the CDR3: TGTGCCAGTAGTCCCCTGGGACATCTGAGCGCTGAAGCTTTCTTT. This sequence joins TRBV19 and TRBJ1-1, with TRBD1 as a possible D gene (6 bases). This CDR3 has 15 residues. Per germline, CDR1 LNHDA and CDR2 SQIVND (reference sequence). The ends were cut back, 5 bases at V and 6 bases at J, with 19 bases in the middle.